This note documents a single T cell receptor beta chain sequence. The data stem from a study of blood T cell repertoires in COVID-19. V lost 3 bases, J lost 3 bases, and 3 bases stayed unmatched. Germline assignment: CDR1 KGHDR and CDR2 SFDVKD. This CDR3 has 14 amino acids. Among Cohort 3 donors, those recovered had two negative PCRs, clearance, or symptom resolution. Libraries were prepared by immunoSEQ multiplex PCR; TCRdb keeps only in-frame clonotypes and omits some of them. The sample lists 200,000 to 250,000 clones, nearly 90% occurring once. The clonotype was recovered from a man aged 30-40 years who had recovered from COVID-19. The sequenced material came from PBMCs or T cells enriched from blood (not recorded which). This sequence joins TRBV24-1 and TRBJ1-2, with 7 bases aligning to TRBD1. This CDR3 reads CATSDPGTDYGYTF. DNA for the CDR3: TGTGCCACCAGTGATCCAGGGACAGACTATGGCTACACCTTC.